This T cell receptor (beta chain) was sequenced during a study of T-cell memory formation after mild COVID-19 (TCRdb year 2021). As for the study more broadly: TCR sequence clusters from the two donors were largely donor specific. Two young, previously healthy adult volunteers made up the cohort, one male and one female. Longitudinal TCRalpha and TCRbeta repertoire sequencing tracked T-cell clones expanding and contracting after mild COVID-19 in a couple of donors.

Trimming takes 0 bases from V and 3 bases from J, and the germline ends sit 18 bases apart. Taken from cysteine to phenylalanine, the CDR3 has 17 residues. Left in the record is the CDR3 DNA by itself, 51 bases read in frame from the first base. In the germline V gene, CDR1 corresponds to SGHRS and CDR2 to YFSETQ. Points the paper makes about the study in general: Only a couple of mild cases were covered in the study, and larger cohorts including severe cases with pre-infection samples were considered necessary. Balanced CD4/CD8 phenotypes were observed for clones contracting from day 15 to 85, whereas a bias towards CD4+ was observed for a second wave of clones expanding from day 15 to 37. Some responding clones were detected in pre-infection memory, suggesting pre-existing cross-reactive memory T cells joined the SARS-CoV-2 response. SARS-CoV-2 specificity of the second-wave clones peaking on day 37 was not confirmed. Contracting CD4+ clones were located mainly in the CM and EM memory subsets, whereas CD8+ clones were found to be enriched in EMRA.

Ficoll-Paque density gradient centrifugation was the method used to isolate PBMCs. In regard to this clonotype: Its antigen remains unidentified. No much larger clone exists at a distance of one base, and base qualities are not known.

TCRdb shows the sequencer as Illumina NovaSeq 6000. cDNA libraries for TCRalpha and TCRbeta were prepared by 5'RACE using constant-segment primers, with sample barcodes and unique molecular identifiers added. Trizol reagent was used to extract RNA from every sample. Libraries were amplified in two PCR steps, with a second sample barcode and Illumina TruSeq adapters added in the second step. Sequencing of libraries was performed on an Illumina NovaSeq with 2 x 150 bp paired-end reads. Regarding the original processing steps: With migec v1.2.7, reads were demultiplexed and then collapsed into UMI-guided consensus sequences. Using mixcr v2.1.11, the UMI consensuses were aligned to TRA and TRB V and J templates and assembled into clonotypes. Clonotypes were classified as expanded or contracted when called significant by both edgeR and NoisET, with noise models trained on biological replicates. For edgeR calls, a false discovery rate-adjusted p below 0.01 and a log2 fold-change threshold of 1 were applied. As an exploratory analysis of dynamics, max-normalized trajectories of the 1000 most abundant clonotypes were examined with PCA combined with hierarchical clustering. The CD4 or CD8 phenotype of responding clones was assigned using the separately sequenced CD4+ and CD8+ repertoires. Starting from the raw public reads, TCRdb applied fastp trimming at Q25, assembled clones with MiXCR and retained in-frame beta chains. Every CDR3 protein is listed once, alongside the most common genes and DNA of its rows. The V and J calls and clone size come from TCRdb's table, not from the authors' own analysis. The sample table records around 450,000 distinct CDR3 sequences; 20% to 25% of these occur just once. Roughly 9.7% of the sample lies in the top ten.

The receptor chain draws on TRBV5-1 and TRBJ1-1; the D gene is possibly TRBD1, with 6 bases matching. Sequencing input: PBMCs or a T cell subset sorted from them (not recorded which). This receptor was taken from an adult woman who had mild COVID-19 (a few samples of this study predate the infection). The sample titles of this study are shuffled in the database, so cell type and time point are left out; the donor was told from shared clones. The bases read TGCGCCAGCAGCTTGGCCAGCAGGACAGCAGGGGACACTGAAGCTTTCTTT. Translated, it reads CASSLASRTAGDTEAFF.